Below are 5 T cell receptor beta chains sequenced from a single sample in a study of response to subunit inactivated influenza vaccine. TCRdb re-analysed the RT-PCR reads in MiXCR, keeping a single row per CDR3 protein. The data hold about 520,000 distinct CDR3 sequences, with about 25% observed a single time. The sequences come from CD4+ T cells sorted from PBMCs, collected more than 4 days after vaccination. Receptor source: a man aged 50 to 59 who received an inactivated influenza vaccine.

This clonotype was detected only a few times. The CDR3 coding sequence is TGTGCCACCAGCAGAGATTATGGGACAGGTATCGAAAAACTGTTTTTT. Translated, it gives CATSRDYGTGIEKLFF. V and J are TRBV15 and TRBJ1-4; 8 nucleotides agree with TRBD1. V lost 0 bases and J lost 8; bases outside the gene matches: 8. CDR1 and CDR2 (germline): LNHNV, YYDKDF (reference sequence). The CDR3 runs 16 residues. The variable domain in full, completed from reference TRBV15 and TRBJ1-4, reads DAMVIQNPRYQVTQFGKPVTLSCSQTLNHNVMYWYQQKSSQAPKLLFHYYDKDFNNEADTPDNFQSRRPNTSFCFLDIRSPGLGDTAMYLCATSRDYGTGIEKLFFGSGTQLSVL.

This clonotype was counted only a few times. The chain is built from TRBV10-3 and TRBJ2-2; D is uncertain. The germline V gene encodes CDR1 ENHRY and CDR2 SYGVKD. This CDR3 has 15 amino acids. V lost 1 base and J 0 bases, leaving 6 bases between the germline ends. In DNA, the CDR3 is TGTGCCATCAGTGAGTTGGAAGCGAACACCGGGGAGCTGTTTTTT. It specifies CAISELEANTGELFF.

This clonotype has more than one count but fewer than ten. For the CDR3, the DNA is TGCGCCAGCAGCGACCCGGACAGGGGGAGTGATGGCTACACCTTC. Translated, it gives CASSDPDRGSDGYTF. J is TRBJ1-2 and V is TRBV5-1, with 10 bases matching TRBD1. The trim removed 4 bases at V and 6 bases at J, leaving 9 bases unmatched. CDR1 is SGHRS, CDR2 YFSETQ, per germline. CDR3 length: 15 residues.

The V call is TRBV29-1, the J call TRBJ2-1; D possibly corresponds to TRBD2 (6 bases). The CDR3 length is 12 residues. CDR1 SQVTM and CDR2 ANQGSEA come from the germline V gene. Trimming removed 3 bases at V and 10 bases at J, with 13 bases between. The DNA of the CDR3 is TGCAGCGTTGAGTTGGGGGGTAGGGAGCAGTTCTTC. This sequence encodes CSVELGGREQFF.

The chain joins TRBV30 to TRBJ1-5; TRBD1 aligns across 7 bases. From germline, CDR1 is GTSNPN and CDR2 SVGIG (reference sequence). Germline trimming cut 2 bases from V and 4 bases from J; bases unmatched to any gene: 5. The CDR3 spans 14 residues. CDR3 loop: CAWSSGTANQPQHF. The CDR3 bases are TGTGCCTGGAGTTCCGGGACAGCTAATCAGCCCCAGCATTTT.